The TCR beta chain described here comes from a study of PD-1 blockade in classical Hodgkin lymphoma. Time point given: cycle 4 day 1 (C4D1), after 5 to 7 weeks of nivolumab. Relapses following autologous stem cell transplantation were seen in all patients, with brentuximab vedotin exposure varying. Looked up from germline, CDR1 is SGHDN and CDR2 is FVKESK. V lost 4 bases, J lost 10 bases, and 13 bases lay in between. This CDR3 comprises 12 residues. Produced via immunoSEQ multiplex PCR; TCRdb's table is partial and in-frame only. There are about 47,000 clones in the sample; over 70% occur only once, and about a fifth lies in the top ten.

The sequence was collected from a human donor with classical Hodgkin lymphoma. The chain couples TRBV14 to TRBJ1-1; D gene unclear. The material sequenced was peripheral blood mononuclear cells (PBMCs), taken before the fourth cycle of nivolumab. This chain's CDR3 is CASSLSTTRAFF. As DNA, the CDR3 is TGTGCCAGCAGCCTCTCTACCACGCGAGCTTTCTTT.